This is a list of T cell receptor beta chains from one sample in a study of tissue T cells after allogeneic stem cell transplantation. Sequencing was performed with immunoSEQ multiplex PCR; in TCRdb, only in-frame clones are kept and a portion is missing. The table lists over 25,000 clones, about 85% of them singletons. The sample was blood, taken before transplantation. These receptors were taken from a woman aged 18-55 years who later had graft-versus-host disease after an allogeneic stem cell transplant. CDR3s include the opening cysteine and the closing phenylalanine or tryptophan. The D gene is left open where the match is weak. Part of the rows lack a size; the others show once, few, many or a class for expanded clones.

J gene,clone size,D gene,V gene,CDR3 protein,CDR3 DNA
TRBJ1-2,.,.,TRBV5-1,CASSLGLTDGGYTF,TGCGCCAGCAGCTTGGGACTCACGGATGGGGGCTACACCTTC
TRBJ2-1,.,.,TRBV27,CASSSLNSYNEQFF,TGTGCCAGCAGTTCTCTGAACTCCTACAATGAGCAGTTCTTC
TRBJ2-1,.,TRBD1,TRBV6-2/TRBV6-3,CASSPGQGDPQSSYNEQFF,TGTGCCAGCAGTCCCGGACAGGGAGACCCACAAAGCTCCTACAATGAGCAGTTCTTC
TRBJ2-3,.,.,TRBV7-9,CASSLRGRWIDTQYF,TGTGCCAGCAGCTTAAGAGGGAGATGGATTGATACGCAGTATTTT
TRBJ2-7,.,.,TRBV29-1,CSGGWSSYEQYF,TGCAGCGGTGGGTGGAGCTCCTACGAGCAGTACTTC
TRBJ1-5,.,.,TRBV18,CASSPLQVRGNQPQHF,TGTGCCAGCTCACCACTTCAGGTGAGGGGCAATCAGCCCCAGCATTTT
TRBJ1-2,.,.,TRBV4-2,CASSQGQGGNYGYTF,TGTGCCAGCAGCCAAGGACAAGGTGGAAACTATGGCTACACCTTC
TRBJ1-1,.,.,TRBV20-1,CSASGHLYHIDTEAFF,TGCAGTGCTAGTGGGCACTTGTACCACATCGACACTGAAGCTTTCTTT
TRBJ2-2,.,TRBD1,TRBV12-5,CASGSSRGQGTGELFF,TGTGCTAGTGGATCGAGCAGGGGGCAGGGTACCGGGGAGCTGTTTTTT
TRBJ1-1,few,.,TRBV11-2,CASSLVDRSVGAFF,TGTGCCAGCAGCTTAGTCGACAGGTCGGTGGGTGCTTTCTTT
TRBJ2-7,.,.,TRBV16,CASSQSPHRSSEQYF,TGTGCCAGCAGCCAATCCCCCCACAGGTCTAGCGAGCAGTACTTC
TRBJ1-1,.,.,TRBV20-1,CSARATGEAFF,TGCAGTGCTAGAGCGACAGGTGAAGCTTTCTTT
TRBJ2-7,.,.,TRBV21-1,CASSRGGGLSYEQYF,TGTGCCAGCAGCAGGGGCGGGGGGCTCTCCTACGAGCAGTACTTC
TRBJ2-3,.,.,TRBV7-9,CASSLLGGSGTDTQYF,TGTGCCAGCAGCTTACTGGGGGGCTCGGGCACAGATACGCAGTATTTT
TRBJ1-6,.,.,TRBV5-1,CASTTGNSPLHF,TGCGCCAGCACTACCGGGAATTCACCCCTCCACTTT
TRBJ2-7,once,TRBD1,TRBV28,CASSPIGQGYEQYF,TGTGCCAGCAGTCCTATAGGACAGGGCTACGAGCAGTACTTC
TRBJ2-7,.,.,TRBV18,CASSNTPSYEQYF,TGTGCCAGCTCAAATACGCCCTCCTACGAGCAGTACTTC
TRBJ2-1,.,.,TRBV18,CASSQEWTATYNEQFF,TGTGCCAGCTCACAAGAATGGACAGCTACCTACAATGAGCAGTTCTTC
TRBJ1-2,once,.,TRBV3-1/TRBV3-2,CASSYALGSYYGYTF,TGTGCCAGCAGCTATGCCCTCGGCAGCTACTATGGCTACACCTTC
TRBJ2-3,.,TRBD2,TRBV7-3,CASSSGLAGAGDTQYF,TGTGCCAGCAGCTCGGGACTAGCGGGGGCGGGAGATACGCAGTATTTT
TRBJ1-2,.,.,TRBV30,CACRGGSNGFSYTF,TGTGCCTGTCGGGGGGGCTCCAATGGATTTAGCTACACCTTC
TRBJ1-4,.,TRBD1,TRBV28,CASSFRAGGALRGEKLFF,TGTGCCAGCAGTTTTCGGGCAGGGGGCGCTTTGCGGGGTGAAAAACTGTTTTTT
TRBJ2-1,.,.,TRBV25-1,CASSEWSRNEQFF,TGTGCCAGCAGTGAATGGAGTCGCAATGAGCAGTTCTTC
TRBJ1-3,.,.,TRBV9,CASSVQDSGNTIYF,TGTGCCAGCAGCGTACAGGACTCTGGAAACACCATATATTTT
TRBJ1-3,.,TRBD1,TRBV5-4,CASSSGWDRETIYF,TGTGCCAGCAGCTCCGGATGGGACAGGGAGACCATATATTTT
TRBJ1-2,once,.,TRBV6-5,CASSYRFSAAGGYTF,TGTGCCAGCAGTTACCGCTTCTCGGCCGCGGGGGGCTACACCTTC
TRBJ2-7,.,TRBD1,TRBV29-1,CSVRTGTSYEQYF,TGCAGCGTTAGGACAGGGACCTCCTACGAGCAGTACTTC
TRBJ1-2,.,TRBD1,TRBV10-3,CAISEFGPDRVVFYGYTF,TGTGCCATCAGTGAGTTCGGACCCGACAGGGTGGTATTCTATGGCTACACCTTC
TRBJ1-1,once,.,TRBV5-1,CASSLATRGGTEAFF,TGCGCCAGCAGCTTGGCCACGAGGGGTGGCACTGAAGCTTTCTTT
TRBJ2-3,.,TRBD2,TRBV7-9,CASSLGTSSGTQYF,TGTGCCAGCAGCCTCGGGACTAGCAGTGGTACGCAGTATTTT
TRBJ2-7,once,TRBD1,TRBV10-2,CASSESRDRGRREQYF,TGCGCCAGCAGTGAGTCGCGGGACAGGGGGCGAAGGGAGCAGTACTTC
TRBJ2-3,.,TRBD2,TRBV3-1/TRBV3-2,CASSRTSGEGDTQYF,TGTGCCAGCAGCCGGACTAGCGGGGAGGGAGATACGCAGTATTTT
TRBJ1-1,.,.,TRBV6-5,CASSYRVEHSEAFF,TGTGCCAGCAGTTACAGGGTTGAACACTCTGAAGCTTTCTTT